Reported below is one T cell receptor (beta chain). This receptor's antigen is unknown. One base away there is no much larger clone; base qualities are not given. The 75 to 95 tumor samples underwent high-throughput TCR profiling with ImmunoSEQ. As for the authors' bioinformatics: To measure repertoire diversity, the metrics used were richness (unique productive sequences), clonality, evenness and relatedness, and the Bhattacharyya coefficient was used to assess similarity between samples. Conclusions stayed consistent in a sensitivity analysis that left out TCRs with fewer than two reads. The table comes from immuneACCESS by way of TCRdb, which keeps in-frame sequences with V and J called. Part of the clones is missing from these tables; in studies checked, under half for an unresolved V gene and the rest for unknown reasons. V and J calls and clone size follow that table, whereas D and trimming were derived from the DNA. In all, the sample holds 10,000 or so clones, and more than 65% of those were seen once. The ten largest make up over 4% of the sample.

The data belong to a study of high-grade serous ovarian cancer treatment subgroups (dated by TCRdb to the early 2020s). Some background on the complete study: On average, each sample produced more than 13,000 sequencing reads and roughly 7,500 unique TCR beta rearrangements. A cohort of roughly 30 patients was included: approximately 10 with no residual disease after primary surgery (R0), approximately 10 who were excellent NACT responders, and approximately 10 who were poor NACT responders. One primary tumor sample and two metastatic tumor samples were collected from each patient, for a total of 90 samples. The study profiled TCR beta repertoires in high-grade serous ovarian cancer patients grouped by complete gross resection or neoadjuvant chemotherapy response under a laparoscopic triage algorithm. Overall results and qualifications from the work: Repertoire similarity between tumors from the same patient ranged from roughly 0.095 to 0.8, while tumors from different patients showed almost no similarity. Spatial information was not captured by bulk tumor TCR sequencing, so insight into HGSC tumor complexity and diversity was limited. TCR repertoire analyses focused on CDR3; CDR1 and CDR2 were not analyzed. Neoantigen level correlated positively with TCR clonal relatedness, and copy number variation and mutation load from whole-genome sequencing showed a positive trend with TCR clonal relatedness.

The tumor samples were collected prior to definitive surgery or chemotherapy. Genomic DNA extraction was performed by the MD Anderson Biospecimen Extraction Resource, and TCR sequencing was carried out by the MD Anderson Cancer Genomics Laboratory. V gives up 6 bases and J gives up 6 bases, and the segment between their germline ends measures 15 bases. CDR1 and CDR2 are drawn from the germline V gene: MNHNS, SASEGT. Spanning cysteine to phenylalanine, the CDR3 consists of 13 amino acids. Only the CDR3 portion is preserved as DNA: 39 bases, with reading frame beginning at the first base. The chain is made from TRBV6-1 and TRBJ2-7, with TRBD2 perhaps the D gene, on 5 matching bases. Sample: tumor tissue. The receptor comes from a human donor with high-grade serous ovarian cancer. In nucleotide form, the sequence is TGTGCCAGCAGGGGGAAGAGGGTTGGCGAGCAGTACTTC. The encoded protein is CASRGKRVGEQYF.